This T cell receptor (beta chain) appears in the sequencing data of a study of blood T cells in healthy people across ages. Findings of the study overall: Naive CD4+ cells and diversity were both higher in long-lived donors than in aged donors.

Russia was home to the donors, healthy Caucasian individuals aged roughly 6 to 90. Drawn from each donor were roughly 10 milliliters of peripheral blood. PBMCs were isolated at a quantity of at least 6.5 million per sample. The authors ran a second PCR of 7 to 11 cycles using a sample-barcoded 5' primer and a J-beta primer mix. TCRdb reprocessed the 5' RACE reads via MiXCR and lists one record per CDR3 protein. The sample has about a million distinct CDR3 sequences; 40% to 60% are singletons. This clonotype was counted a few times. Its antigen is not identified. V gave up 3 bases and J gave up 4 bases, with 9 bases separating them. Germline V CDR1 and CDR2: SGHRS, YFSETQ. The CDR3 is made up of 13 amino acids.

J is TRBJ2-3 and V is TRBV5-1; unclear D gene. The receptor comes from a man aged 30-40 years in good health. Source material: blood. In DNA, the CDR3 is TGCGCCAGCAGCTGGGATCGGCCAGATACGCAGTATTTT. Translation: CASSWDRPDTQYF.